This TCR beta chain was profiled in a study of blood T cell repertoires in COVID-19. Assay: immunoSEQ multiplex PCR; the TCRdb copy retains only in-frame clones and omits some. The table has about 180,000 clones, 82% seen once. There are 15 residues in the CDR3. V shed 3 bases and J 4 bases; nucleotides not matched to a gene: 6. Germline V gene lookup returns CDR1 ENHRY and CDR2 SYGVKD. This clonotype originated in a woman between 70 and 85 years old with acute or convalescent COVID-19. The sample consisted of peripheral blood. J is TRBJ2-3 and V is TRBV10-3, with TRBD2 matching over 8 bases. CDR3 sequence reads: CAISDGTRAPDTQYF. The CDR3 nucleotides are TGTGCCATCAGTGATGGGACTAGGGCCCCAGATACGCAGTATTTT.